Listed below are T cell receptor beta chains from one sample, sequenced in a study of identical twins' blood T cells. TCRdb re-called the 5' RACE reads through MiXCR, storing one row per CDR3 protein. The sample has roughly 380,000 distinct CDR3 sequences; around 30% are singletons. Source material: PBMCs. These receptors all come from a woman aged 18-49 years in good health. Each CDR3 is given with its conserved first and last residue. Fields, in order: V gene, CDR3 length, J gene, CDR3 protein.

V gene: TRBV9; CDR3 length: 15; J gene: TRBJ2-2; CDR3 protein: CASSVALRGTGELFF
V gene: TRBV7-9; CDR3 length: 14; J gene: TRBJ2-1; CDR3 protein: CASSPLKGRNEQFF
V gene: TRBV6-5; CDR3 length: 15; J gene: TRBJ2-7; CDR3 protein: CDSSSGTGESHEQYF
V gene: TRBV18; CDR3 length: 15; J gene: TRBJ1-3; CDR3 protein: CASSPPSRAGNTIYF
V gene: TRBV5-1; CDR3 length: 14; J gene: TRBJ1-3; CDR3 protein: CASSWGTGGNTIYF
V gene: TRBV2; CDR3 length: 15; J gene: TRBJ2-2; CDR3 protein: CASTLNLLNTGELFF
V gene: TRBV2; CDR3 length: 13; J gene: TRBJ2-7; CDR3 protein: CASSVVVSYEQYF
V gene: TRBV12-5; CDR3 length: 16; J gene: TRBJ2-1; CDR3 protein: CASGKRQGATYNEQFF
V gene: TRBV5-4; CDR3 length: 14; J gene: TRBJ2-5; CDR3 protein: CASSLRTEQGTQYF
V gene: TRBV6-2/TRBV6-3; CDR3 length: 13; J gene: TRBJ1-1; CDR3 protein: CASSYTGQTEAFF
V gene: TRBV3-1; CDR3 length: 15; J gene: TRBJ1-1; CDR3 protein: CASSQVIRENTEAFF
V gene: TRBV27; CDR3 length: 14; J gene: TRBJ2-7; CDR3 protein: CASSLRQGFYEQYF
V gene: TRBV6-5; CDR3 length: 14; J gene: TRBJ1-1; CDR3 protein: CASGPPQRDTEAFF
V gene: TRBV27; CDR3 length: 14; J gene: TRBJ1-2; CDR3 protein: CASSGSRGVYGYTF
V gene: TRBV5-6; CDR3 length: 14; J gene: TRBJ2-1; CDR3 protein: CASSTGLANDEQFF
V gene: TRBV20-1; CDR3 length: 14; J gene: TRBJ1-4; CDR3 protein: CSARKGGAGEKLFF
V gene: TRBV15; CDR3 length: 14; J gene: TRBJ1-1; CDR3 protein: CATSRVLTNTEAFF
V gene: TRBV28; CDR3 length: 15; J gene: TRBJ1-1; CDR3 protein: CASSPMAWQSFEAFF
V gene: TRBV29-1; CDR3 length: 15; J gene: TRBJ2-3; CDR3 protein: CSADKGDRVADTQYF
V gene: TRBV3-1; CDR3 length: 14; J gene: TRBJ1-2; CDR3 protein: CASSRVGANYGYTF
V gene: TRBV7-8; CDR3 length: 15; J gene: TRBJ1-4; CDR3 protein: CASSSEGQGNEKLFF
V gene: TRBV6-1; CDR3 length: 15; J gene: TRBJ1-2; CDR3 protein: CASLEPGQGASGYTF
V gene: TRBV9; CDR3 length: 15; J gene: TRBJ2-1; CDR3 protein: CASNVVAGGHNEQFF
V gene: TRBV12-3/TRBV12-4; CDR3 length: 14; J gene: TRBJ1-3; CDR3 protein: CASRDAGPGNTIYF
V gene: TRBV6-1; CDR3 length: 15; J gene: TRBJ1-6; CDR3 protein: CASSDEGTYNSPLHF
V gene: TRBV7-8; CDR3 length: 14; J gene: TRBJ1-4; CDR3 protein: CASSLIGSHEKLFF
V gene: TRBV27; CDR3 length: 15; J gene: TRBJ2-1; CDR3 protein: CASTSTATGGGEQFF
V gene: TRBV20-1; CDR3 length: 12; J gene: TRBJ1-2; CDR3 protein: CSAPSDNYGYTF
V gene: TRBV28; CDR3 length: 17; J gene: TRBJ1-6; CDR3 protein: CASSPSTVFSYNSPLHF
V gene: TRBV5-1; CDR3 length: 14; J gene: TRBJ1-5; CDR3 protein: CASSLYGEGQPQHF
V gene: TRBV12-3/TRBV12-4; CDR3 length: 16; J gene: TRBJ1-5; CDR3 protein: CAGSLRSRRSNQPQHF
V gene: TRBV10-3; CDR3 length: 15; J gene: TRBJ2-3; CDR3 protein: CAIGQGLGTTDTQYF
V gene: TRBV20-1; CDR3 length: 14; J gene: TRBJ1-4; CDR3 protein: CSALLTGLNEKLFF
V gene: TRBV20-1; CDR3 length: 13; J gene: TRBJ1-4; CDR3 protein: CSARDGRDQKLFF
V gene: TRBV5-1; CDR3 length: 14; J gene: TRBJ1-1; CDR3 protein: CASSIGTRRTEAFF
V gene: TRBV5-1; CDR3 length: 15; J gene: TRBJ2-5; CDR3 protein: CASSLLTSPPETQYF
V gene: TRBV20-1; CDR3 length: 12; J gene: TRBJ2-7; CDR3 protein: CRVKRGAYEQYF
V gene: TRBV2; CDR3 length: 13; J gene: TRBJ1-1; CDR3 protein: CASTVRLPTEAFF
V gene: TRBV29-1; CDR3 length: 16; J gene: TRBJ2-1; CDR3 protein: CSVEGLAGIPYNEQFF
V gene: TRBV5-1; CDR3 length: 13; J gene: TRBJ2-7; CDR3 protein: CASSTRGGAVEYF
V gene: TRBV19; CDR3 length: 12; J gene: TRBJ1-2; CDR3 protein: CTSKTGIGGYTF
V gene: TRBV19; CDR3 length: 22; J gene: TRBJ2-3; CDR3 protein: CASSIDSVGDPGLFPSTDTQYF
V gene: TRBV12-5; CDR3 length: 16; J gene: TRBJ2-1; CDR3 protein: CASVPSLGLAGNEQFF
V gene: TRBV20-1; CDR3 length: 12; J gene: TRBJ2-1; CDR3 protein: CSARLRPNEQFF
V gene: TRBV6-1; CDR3 length: 14; J gene: TRBJ2-3; CDR3 protein: CASRTGHSTDTQYF